The 28 T cell receptor beta chains reported below all come from one sample, sequenced in a study of blood T cell repertoires in COVID-19. The repertoire was sequenced with immunoSEQ multiplex PCR; TCRdb's copy has only in-frame clones and lacks some. The data contain about 190,000 clones, around 85% of them singletons. Sequencing was done on a sample of peripheral blood. The receptors originated from a man between 65 and 85 years old with active or convalescent COVID-19.

The CDR3 region is CASSKGVGRVDTQYF. The DNA of the CDR3 is TGCGCCAGCAGCAAAGGGGTCGGGAGGGTAGATACGCAGTATTTT. The J gene is TRBJ2-3, the V gene TRBV5-1; 8 positions agree with TRBD2. This CDR3 spans 15 amino acids. The germline gives CDR1 SGHRS, CDR2 YFSETQ. With 4 bases clipped from V and 5 bases from J, the junction kept 9 bases outside the gene matches.

The chain combines TRBV18 with TRBJ2-2; D gene uncertain. Trimming pared 3 bases from V and 5 bases from J, leaving 13 bases between. Germline-derived CDR1 and CDR2 are KGHSH and LQKENI. The CDR3 totals 15 residues. The CDR3 nucleotides read TGTGCCAGCTCACCCTCCAACCTTCGGACCGGGGAGCTGTTTTTT. It codes for CASSPSNLRTGELFF.

The rearrangement uses TRBV5-1 and TRBJ2-3; a weak D match, TRBD2 (5 bases). V was cut by 0 bases and J by 2 bases, with 13 bases left in between. Germline V gene lookup returns CDR1 SGHRS and CDR2 YFSETQ. The CDR3 is 16 amino acids. The CDR3 loop reads CASSLGLYPYTDTQYF. CDR3 in DNA: TGCGCCAGCAGCTTGGGACTATACCCTTACACAGATACGCAGTATTTT. Combining the CDR3 with reference TRBV5-1 and TRBJ2-3 gives the whole variable domain KAGVTQTPRYLIKTRGQQVTLSCSPISGHRSVSWYQQTPGQGLQFLFEYFSETQRNKGNFPGRFSGRQFSNSRSEMNVSTLELGDSALYLCASSLGLYPYTDTQYFGPGTRLTVL.

This clone was detected a few times. The chain employs TRBV7-9 and TRBJ1-1; tentatively, D is TRBD1 (6 bases). V dropped 1 base and J dropped 5 bases, with 20 bases sitting between them. This CDR3 is 17 amino acids long. Germline CDR1 is SEHNR and CDR2 is FQNEAQ (reference sequence). CDR3 sequence reads: CASSLGSTGGRGTEAFF. As DNA, the CDR3 is TGTGCCAGCAGCTTAGGATCGACCGGGGGGAGGGGGACTGAAGCTTTCTTT.

The chain joins TRBV18 to TRBJ2-5, with TRBD1 as a possible D gene (6 bases). Germline loops: CDR1 KGHSH, CDR2 LQKENI. This CDR3 spans 15 amino acids. Trimming left V 6 bases short and J 0 bases short, with 14 bases between. CDR3 nucleotide sequence: TGTGCCAGCTCGCAAACCGGGACAAACCAAGAGACCCAGTACTTC. Translated, it gives CASSQTGTNQETQYF. Full variable domain (remainder filled in from reference TRBV18 and TRBJ2-5): NAGVMQNPRHLVRRRGQEARLRCSPMKGHSHVYWYRQLPEEGLKFMVYLQKENIIDESGMPKERFSAEFPKEGPSILRIQQVVRGDSAAYFCASSQTGTNQETQYFGPGTRLLVL.

The chain combines TRBV7-9 with TRBJ2-3; maybe TRBD2 (6 bases). The V gene's germline CDR1 is SEHNR and CDR2 FQNEAQ (reference sequence). The CDR3 is 15 amino acids. Deletions cut 4 bases from V and 7 bases from J, with 18 bases between. Written as DNA, the CDR3 is TGTGCCAGCAGCTCCTACCCCGGGACTGGGAATACGCAGTATTTT. Translated: CASSSYPGTGNTQYF.

The chain joins TRBV7-2 to TRBJ1-6, with 12 bases aligning to TRBD1. V dropped 4 bases and J dropped 6; count of bases not matched to a gene: 7. Germline assignment: CDR1 SGHTA and CDR2 FQGNSA. The CDR3 consists of 17 residues. CDR3 protein: CASSWGQGAKSNSPLHF. CDR3 coding DNA: TGTGCCAGCAGCTGGGGACAGGGGGCAAAGAGTAATTCACCCCTCCACTTT.

The J gene is TRBJ1-1, the V gene TRBV21-1; the D call TRBD1 from the table was never checked on the DNA. TRBV21-1 is a pseudogene segment. The length of the CDR3 is 16 residues. The CDR3 protein is CATRAIPGTTNTEAFF. The CDR3 bases are TGTGCCACCCGGGCTATTCCCGGGACAACTAACACTGAAGCTTTCTTT.

The chain carries TRBV20-1 and TRBJ1-5, with a weak D call TRBD1 (5 bases). Trimming took off 3 bases at V and 4 bases at J, with 19 bases between the two ends. Germline-derived CDR1 and CDR2 are DFQATT and SNEGSKA (reference sequence). The CDR3 totals 16 residues. Here the CDR3 reads CSASRDPQGMNQPQHF. The CDR3 DNA sequence: TGCAGTGCTAGTAGAGATCCGCAGGGAATGAATCAGCCCCAGCATTTT.

The V gene is TRBV19, the J gene TRBJ1-5; D is unclear. The CDR3 totals 15 residues. The germline V gene encodes CDR1 LNHDA and CDR2 SQIVND (reference sequence). V lost 1 base and J lost 1, with 8 bases in between. CDR3: CASSIVTASNQPQHF. The CDR3 DNA follows: TGTGCCAGTAGTATAGTCACAGCCAGCAATCAGCCCCAGCATTTT.

The chain recombines TRBV7-2 with TRBJ1-3, with no clear D. This CDR3 comprises 14 residues. V was trimmed by 1 base and J by 2 bases, leaving 6 bases between them. The germline V gene has CDR1 SGHTA and CDR2 FQGNSA. CDR3 residues: CASSLGVTGNTIYF. The CDR3 bases are TGTGCCAGCAGCTTAGGAGTAACTGGAAACACCATATATTTT.

On this clone: Additional DNA sequences in this sample encode the identical CDR3. V gene TRBV7-9 combines with J gene TRBJ1-1; D gene unclear. The CDR3 totals 15 residues. Trimming left V 0 bases short and J 0 bases short, with 8 bases between. Per germline, CDR1 SEHNR and CDR2 FQNEAQ (reference sequence). The CDR3 region has the DNA TGTGCCAGCAGCTTAGCGCGAGGGTTGAACACTGAAGCTTTCTTT. Translated: CASSLARGLNTEAFF.

The chain carries TRBV10-2 and TRBJ1-1; D is possibly TRBD1 (6 bases). V was pared by 6 bases and J by 0 bases, with 11 bases between. From germline, CDR1 is WSHSY and CDR2 SAAADI. This CDR3 is 14 amino acids long. CDR3 amino acids: CASSPGQMNTEAFF. The CDR3 DNA reads TGCGCCAGCAGCCCAGGACAGATGAACACTGAAGCTTTCTTT.

This chain joins TRBV3-1 (or the pseudogene TRBV3-2) and TRBJ2-1; TRBD2 might be the D (5 bases). Trimming pared 4 bases from V and 10 bases from J, leaving 11 bases between. Germline CDR1 reads LGHDT; CDR2 reads YNNKEL (reference sequence). The CDR3 length is 12 residues. CDR3 loop: CASSPWSGEQFF. For the CDR3, the DNA is TGTGCCAGCAGCCCTTGGTCGGGGGAGCAGTTCTTC.

The rearrangement uses TRBV7-9 and TRBJ1-3, with D unclear. V was clipped by 5 bases and J by 3 bases, with 5 bases between them. Germline V CDR1 and CDR2: SEHNR, FQNEAQ (reference sequence). This CDR3 is built from 12 residues. CDR3 coding DNA: TGTGCCAGCAGCCGGGATGGAAACACCATATATTTT. Translated, it gives CASSRDGNTIYF.

This clone has only one observation. The rearrangement joins TRBV27 to TRBJ1-4; unclear D gene. Germline loops: CDR1 MNHEY, CDR2 SMNVEV (reference sequence). Trimming left V 3 bases short and J 10 bases short, with 15 bases between. There are 14 residues in the CDR3. CDR3 sequence (DNA): TGTGCCAGCAGTTTGGGCAGAACCATGGGAAAACTGTTTTTT. This translates into CASSLGRTMGKLFF. Full variable domain (missing parts from reference TRBV27 and TRBJ1-4): EAQVTQNPRYLITVTGKKLTVTCSQNMNHEYMSWYRQDPGLGLRQIYYSMNVEVTDKGDVPEGYKVSRKEKRNFPLILESPSPNQTSLYFCASSLGRTMGKLFFGSGTQLSVL.

The chain has TRBV29-1 and TRBJ2-7; possible D gene TRBD1, 6 bases. Germline CDR1 and CDR2: SQVTM and ANQGSEA. There are 15 residues in the CDR3. Trimming shortened V by 8 bases and J by 4 bases, and 24 bases separated the two germline ends. The CDR3 region is CSFLALGGPSYEQYF. Written as DNA, the CDR3 is TGCAGCTTCTTGGCCCTTGGGGGCCCCTCTTACGAGCAGTACTTC.

The chain couples TRBV5-1 to TRBJ2-3; D may be TRBD1 (6 bases). Trimming stripped 1 base from V and 4 bases from J, with 10 bases between. This CDR3 is 14 amino acids long. Per germline, CDR1 SGHRS and CDR2 YFSETQ. The CDR3 reads CASSLQGNADTQYF. The CDR3, as DNA: TGCGCCAGCAGCTTGCAGGGGAATGCAGATACGCAGTATTTT.

This chain joins TRBV7-2 and TRBJ2-7, with 7 bases lining up with TRBD2. Germline CDR1 is SGHTA and CDR2 is FQGNSA. V lost 5 bases, J lost 5 bases, and 6 bases stayed unmatched. The CDR3 length is 13 residues. In DNA, the CDR3 is TGTGCCAGCAGCCGGGACTACATAAACGAGCAGTACTTC. Translating gives CASSRDYINEQYF. The complete variable domain, with remaining parts taken from reference TRBV7-2 and TRBJ2-7, reads GAGVSQSPSNKVTEKGKDVELRCDPISGHTALYWYRQSLGQGLEFLIYFQGNSAPDKSGLPSDRFSAERTGGSVSTLTIQRTQQEDSAVYLCASSRDYINEQYFGPGTRLTVT.

The chain combines TRBV3-1 (or the pseudogene TRBV3-2) with TRBJ2-5; no firm D call. Germline V CDR1 and CDR2: LGHDT, YNNKEL (reference sequence). Trimming removed 4 bases from V and 4 bases from J, with 7 bases in between. The CDR3 contains 12 residues. The CDR3 sequence: CASSLVGETQYF. The CDR3 region has the DNA TGTGCCAGCAGCCTAGTTGGAGAGACCCAGTACTTC.

This clone was counted ten times or more. The chain carries TRBV28 and TRBJ2-5; D is perhaps TRBD2 (7 bases). This CDR3 has 14 amino acids. V gave up 11 bases and J gave up 4 bases, with 20 bases separating them. Looked up from germline, CDR1 is MDHEN and CDR2 is SYDVKM. CDR3 nucleotides: TGTGCCGCACAAGGTGGGGGGGCCGGAGAGACCCAGTACTTC. Translation: CAAQGGGAGETQYF.

V usage is TRBV9 and J usage is TRBJ1-4; 8 bases fit TRBD1. The CDR3 has 15 residues. V was clipped by 3 bases and J by 7 bases; unmatched bases: 8. Per the germline V gene, CDR1 is SGDLS and CDR2 is YYNGEE. The CDR3 spells CASSARTGTGEKLFF. CDR3 coding DNA: TGTGCCAGCAGCGCCCGGACAGGGACGGGTGAAAAACTGTTTTTT.

V gene TRBV28 combines with J gene TRBJ2-1, with D hard to call. CDR3 length: 14 residues. Germline V gene data show CDR1 as MDHEN and CDR2 as SYDVKM. Trimming left V 2 bases short and J 4 bases short, with 9 bases between. CDR3 residues: CASSLIAVYNEQFF. The CDR3 DNA reads as TGTGCCAGCAGTTTAATAGCAGTTTACAATGAGCAGTTCTTC.

This rearrangement joins TRBV20-1 to TRBJ2-1, with 9 positions matching TRBD2. V was clipped by 3 bases and J by 5 bases; unmatched bases: 8. The CDR3 is 15 amino acids. Germline-derived CDR1 and CDR2 are DFQATT and SNEGSKA (reference sequence). The CDR3 DNA follows: TGCAGTGCTAGTGGGGCGGGGGGGCCACACAATGAGCAGTTCTTC. Its protein is CSASGAGGPHNEQFF.

The V gene is TRBV3-1 (or the pseudogene TRBV3-2), the J gene TRBJ2-7; D may be TRBD1 (6 bases). This CDR3 comprises 13 residues. Deletions cut 3 bases from V and 3 bases from J, with 9 bases between. Germline loops: CDR1 LGHDT, CDR2 YNNKEL (reference sequence). CDR3 protein: CASSQTGYYEQYF. The CDR3 DNA is TGTGCCAGCAGCCAGACAGGATACTACGAGCAGTACTTC.

V and J are TRBV5-1 and TRBJ2-5; TRBD1 aligns across 10 bases. J gave up 3 bases and V 3 bases, and 2 bases lay outside the gene matches. Germline V CDR1 and CDR2: SGHRS, YFSETQ. The CDR3 totals 14 residues. CDR3: CASSWGQGKETQYF. In DNA form, the CDR3 reads TGCGCCAGCAGCTGGGGACAGGGGAAAGAGACCCAGTACTTC.

The gene calls are TRBV5-4 and TRBJ2-5; 8 bases align to TRBD2. Looked up from germline, CDR1 is SGHNT and CDR2 is YYREEE (reference sequence). The CDR3 runs to 13 residues. V gave up 2 bases and J gave up 4 bases; unmatched junction bases: 1. The CDR3 bases are TGTGCCAGCAGCTTAGCGGGAGCAGAGACCCAGTACTTC. Protein product: CASSLAGAETQYF.

The V and J genes are TRBV12-2 and TRBJ1-5. TRBV12-2 is described as a pseudogene. The CDR3 runs 18 residues. CDR3 amino acids: CASRLSPGGPNSNQPQHF. The CDR3 nucleotides are TGTGCAAGTCGCTTATCCCCGGGTGGTCCCAATAGCAATCAGCCCCAGCATTTT.